This entry lists 4 T cell receptor beta chains sequenced from one sample in a study of cytomegalovirus exposure and HLA in healthy donors. Sequencing was performed with immunoSEQ multiplex PCR; in TCRdb, only in-frame clones are kept and a portion is missing. The data hold around 200,000 clones, with about 81% observed a single time. The sample was PBMCs. These receptors came from a woman aged 30 to 39 in good health and CMV-seronegative.

This clone appeared a single time. The chain couples TRBV5-1 to TRBJ2-1; 10 bases align to TRBD2. The CDR3 runs 17 residues. In germline, CDR1 is SGHRS, CDR2 YFSETQ. V lost 4 bases to trimming and J lost 2 bases; unmatched junction nucleotides: 9. The CDR3, as DNA: TGCGCCAGCAGCCCCCTGACTAGCGGGTTAACCTACAATGAGCAGTTCTTC. It encodes CASSPLTSGLTYNEQFF.

In its sample, this clone was seen once. The V gene is TRBV5-1, the J gene TRBJ1-2, with TRBD1 as a possible D gene (6 bases). The V gene's germline CDR1 is SGHRS and CDR2 YFSETQ. Trimming took 0 bases from V and 6 from J, leaving 15 bases between them. This CDR3 is 15 amino acids long. The CDR3 DNA reads as TGCGCCAGCAGCTTGGAAGGGTTGGGGGACAATGGCTACACCTTC. Amino acids: CASSLEGLGDNGYTF.

The CDR3 loop is CASSAQGAYYGYTF. The DNA of the CDR3 is TGTGCCAGCAGCGCCCAGGGGGCCTACTATGGCTACACCTTC. V is TRBV6-1 and J is TRBJ1-2, with 8 bases matching TRBD1. CDR1 and CDR2 (germline): MNHNS, SASEGT. Germline trimming cut 6 bases from V and 3 bases from J; bases unmatched to any gene: 6. The CDR3 is 14 residues long.

This clone was recorded only once. The chain couples TRBV6-5 to TRBJ1-4; weak D call: TRBD1 (5 bases). The V and J ends lost 2 bases and 8 bases respectively, with 12 bases between them. CDR1 MNHEY and CDR2 SVGAGI come from the germline V gene. The CDR3 consists of 14 residues. This chain's CDR3 is CASSYTAGREKLFF. Here the CDR3 DNA reads TGTGCCAGCAGTTACACAGCAGGGCGAGAAAAACTGTTTTTT.